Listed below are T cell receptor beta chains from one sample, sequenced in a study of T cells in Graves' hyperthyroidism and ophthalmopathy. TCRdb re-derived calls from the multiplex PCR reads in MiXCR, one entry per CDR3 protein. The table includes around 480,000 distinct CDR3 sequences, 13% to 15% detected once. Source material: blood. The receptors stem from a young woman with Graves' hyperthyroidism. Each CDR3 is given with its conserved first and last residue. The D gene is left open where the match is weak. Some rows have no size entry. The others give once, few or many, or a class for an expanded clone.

CDR3: CSVEGLDRGAYNEQFF
DNA: TGCAGCGTTGAAGGGTTGGACAGGGGGGCCTACAATGAGCAGTTCTTC
V: TRBV29-1
J: TRBJ2-1
size: many
D: TRBD1

CDR3: CAWSASFPARGFF
DNA: TGTGCCTGGAGTGCTTCTTTCCCGGCCCGGGGGTTCTTC
V: TRBV30
J: TRBJ2-1
size: many
D: -

CDR3: CASSEVAGGNNEKLFF
DNA: TGTGCCAGCAGTGAAGTAGCCGGGGGAAATAATGAAAAACTGTTTTTT
V: TRBV2
J: TRBJ1-4
size: many
D: -

CDR3: CACQLTDTQYF
DNA: TGTGCCTGCCAACTCACAGATACGCAGTATTTT
V: TRBV30
J: TRBJ2-3
size: few
D: -

CDR3: CASTHPRLAGGGWFYNEQFF
DNA: TGTGCCAGCACCCACCCTAGACTAGCGGGAGGTGGGTGGTTCTACAATGAGCAGTTCTTC
V: TRBV12-3/TRBV12-4
J: TRBJ2-1
size: many
D: TRBD2

CDR3: CASSPGGANTGELFF
DNA: TGTGCCAGCTCACCAGGAGGAGCGAACACCGGGGAGCTGTTTTTT
V: TRBV18
J: TRBJ2-2
size: many
D: -

CDR3: CASSSFITSGTNQDTQYF
DNA: TGTGCCAGCAGCTCCTTTATAACTAGCGGGACCAACCAGGATACGCAGTATTTT
V: TRBV27
J: TRBJ2-3
size: many
D: TRBD2

CDR3: CASRKDSGYYGYTF
DNA: TGTGCCAGCAGGAAGGACAGCGGCTATTATGGCTACACCTTC
V: TRBV12-3/TRBV12-4
J: TRBJ1-2
size: many
D: -

CDR3: CASSLSAGDVDTQYF
DNA: TGTGCCAGCAGCTTATCTGCGGGAGACGTTGATACGCAGTATTTT
V: TRBV7-9
J: TRBJ2-3
size: many
D: TRBD2

CDR3: CASSSLLTSGRYEQYF
DNA: TGTGCCAGTAGTAGCCTTCTGACTAGCGGGAGGTACGAGCAGTACTTC
V: TRBV19
J: TRBJ2-7
size: -
D: TRBD2

CDR3: CASSKGTGGPGELFF
DNA: TGTGCCAGTAGCAAAGGGACAGGGGGGCCCGGGGAGCTGTTTTTT
V: TRBV19
J: TRBJ2-2
size: many
D: TRBD1

CDR3: CASSLNGRTSNEKLFF
DNA: TGTGCCAGCAGCTTAAATGGGCGAACCTCTAATGAAAAACTGTTTTTT
V: TRBV7-3
J: TRBJ1-4
size: -
D: -

CDR3: CASSQEWLYEQFF
DNA: TGTGCCAGCAGCCAAGAATGGCTGTATGAGCAGTTCTTC
V: TRBV3-1
J: TRBJ2-1
size: many
D: -

CDR3: CSVAVISGSSYEQYF
DNA: TGCAGCGTCGCCGTCATTAGCGGGAGCTCCTACGAGCAGTACTTC
V: TRBV29-1
J: TRBJ2-7
size: -
D: TRBD2

CDR3: CASAAGVGGTTGNTIYF
DNA: TGTGCCAGCGCTGCGGGAGTAGGCGGGACAACTGGAAACACCATATATTTT
V: TRBV19
J: TRBJ1-3
size: many
D: -

CDR3: CASSPTVSGNTIYF
DNA: TGTGCCAGCAGCCCTACGGTCTCTGGAAACACCATATATTTT
V: TRBV11-2
J: TRBJ1-3
size: many
D: -

CDR3: CASSPTDEGTEAFF
DNA: TGTGCCAGCAGCCCAACGGACGAGGGTACTGAAGCTTTCTTT
V: TRBV11-1
J: TRBJ1-1
size: -
D: -

CDR3: CASRAGGAGELFF
DNA: TGTGCCAGTAGAGCGGGAGGCGCCGGGGAGCTGTTTTTT
V: TRBV19
J: TRBJ2-2
size: -
D: TRBD2

CDR3: CASSDFTSTSYNEQFF
DNA: TGTGCCAGTAGCGACTTCACCAGTACCTCCTACAATGAGCAGTTCTTC
V: TRBV19
J: TRBJ2-1
size: many
D: -

CDR3: CASSLHHTTRLDYGYTF
DNA: TGTGCCAGCAGTCTGCACCATACGACACGGCTAGACTATGGCTACACCTTC
V: TRBV6-1
J: TRBJ1-2
size: many
D: -

CDR3: CASSSSTSGVPQGQFF
DNA: TGTGCCAGCAGCTCATCGACCTCGGGAGTGCCCCAGGGGCAGTTCTTC
V: TRBV7-9
J: TRBJ2-1
size: many
D: -

CDR3: CASSPASSLAFF
DNA: TGTGCCAGCTCACCAGCTAGTAGTCTCGCTTTCTTT
V: TRBV18
J: TRBJ1-1
size: many
D: -

CDR3: CASRGTDRNEQFF
DNA: TGTGCCAGTAGGGGGACAGATAGAAATGAGCAGTTCTTC
V: TRBV19
J: TRBJ2-1
size: -
D: TRBD1

CDR3: CASSLIGIRDEQFF
DNA: TGTGCCAGCAGTTTAATCGGGATAAGGGATGAGCAGTTCTTC
V: TRBV27
J: TRBJ2-1
size: many
D: -

CDR3: CASSPGTSGRFYNEQFF
DNA: TGTGCCAGCAGTCCCGGGACTAGCGGGAGATTCTACAATGAGCAGTTCTTC
V: TRBV2
J: TRBJ2-1
size: -
D: TRBD2

CDR3: CSVGSLQGGELFF
DNA: TGCAGTGTAGGAAGTCTACAGGGCGGGGAGCTGTTTTTT
V: TRBV20-1
J: TRBJ2-2
size: -
D: -

CDR3: CASSLGDTAGWTNEQFF
DNA: TGCGCCAGCAGCTTGGGCGATACGGCAGGGTGGACCAATGAGCAGTTCTTC
V: TRBV5-1
J: TRBJ2-1
size: -
D: -

CDR3: CASSIFPYRVRDEKLFF
DNA: TGTGCCAGTAGTATTTTCCCCTACAGGGTTAGAGATGAAAAACTGTTTTTT
V: TRBV19
J: TRBJ1-4
size: few
D: -

CDR3: CASSLSQGNTGELFF
DNA: TGCGCCAGCAGCTTGAGTCAGGGGAACACCGGGGAGCTGTTTTTT
V: TRBV5-1
J: TRBJ2-2
size: many
D: -

CDR3: CASSDAGRNQPQHF
DNA: TGCGCCAGCAGCGATGCGGGGAGGAATCAGCCCCAGCATTTT
V: TRBV4-1
J: TRBJ1-5
size: few
D: -

CDR3: CASSREYEQYF
DNA: TGTGCCAGCAGTCGGGAGTACGAGCAGTACTTC
V: TRBV2
J: TRBJ2-7
size: many
D: -

CDR3: CASSTPYPGDGYGYTF
DNA: TGTGCCAGCAGTACCCCCTATCCGGGGGACGGCTATGGCTACACCTTC
V: TRBV6-1
J: TRBJ1-2
size: many
D: -

CDR3: CASSGGLATDTQYF
DNA: TGTGCCAGCAGTGGAGGACTAGCGACAGATACGCAGTATTTT
V: TRBV27
J: TRBJ2-3
size: many
D: TRBD2

CDR3: CATRDGRSYEQYF
DNA: TGTGCCACCCGGGACGGCCGAAGCTACGAGCAGTACTTC
V: TRBV2
J: TRBJ2-7
size: many
D: -

CDR3: CASSLGDAIDNEQFF
DNA: TGTGCCAGCAGCCTCGGGGACGCGATAGACAATGAGCAGTTCTTC
V: TRBV7-9
J: TRBJ2-1
size: few
D: -

CDR3: CASSEGAGETGELFF
DNA: TGTGCCAGCAGTGAAGGAGCAGGGGAGACCGGGGAGCTGTTTTTT
V: TRBV6-1
J: TRBJ2-2
size: many
D: -

CDR3: CSARSGGTSTKKPQETQYF
DNA: TGCAGTGCTCGAAGCGGCGGGACAAGTACGAAGAAACCCCAAGAGACCCAGTACTTC
V: TRBV20-1
J: TRBJ2-5
size: -
D: -

CDR3: CATSRVGSDRYNEQFF
DNA: TGTGCCACCAGCAGAGTTGGCAGTGACCGCTACAATGAGCAGTTCTTC
V: TRBV15
J: TRBJ2-1
size: -
D: -

CDR3: CSAPERQRAPLEQFF
DNA: TGCAGTGCCCCCGAACGGCAGCGAGCCCCACTAGAGCAGTTCTTC
V: TRBV20-1
J: TRBJ2-1
size: -
D: -

CDR3: CASKTGVTEAFF
DNA: TGTGCCAGTAAGACCGGGGTCACTGAAGCTTTCTTT
V: TRBV12-3/TRBV12-4
J: TRBJ1-1
size: many
D: -

CDR3: CASSLRTPPYEQYF
DNA: TGTGCCAGCAGCTTAAGAACACCTCCCTACGAGCAGTACTTC
V: TRBV7-9
J: TRBJ2-7
size: few
D: -

CDR3: CASSPQGTGGNSPLHF
DNA: TGTGCCAGCAGCCCCCAAGGGACAGGGGGCAATTCACCCCTCCACTTT
V: TRBV9
J: TRBJ1-6
size: many
D: TRBD1

CDR3: CASRMTQGTYNEQFF
DNA: TGTGCCAGCAGGATGACACAGGGGACCTACAATGAGCAGTTCTTC
V: TRBV28
J: TRBJ2-1
size: -
D: TRBD1

CDR3: CASKTLETQYF
DNA: TGTGCCAGTAAGACGTTAGAGACCCAGTACTTC
V: TRBV12-3/TRBV12-4
J: TRBJ2-5
size: many
D: -

CDR3: CAWSPGGITGELFF
DNA: TGTGCCTGGAGTCCCGGGGGGATCACCGGGGAGCTGTTTTTT
V: TRBV30
J: TRBJ2-2
size: many
D: TRBD2

CDR3: CSAPGTSPTYNEQFF
DNA: TGCAGTGCTCCGGGAACTAGCCCGACCTACAATGAGCAGTTCTTC
V: TRBV20-1
J: TRBJ2-1
size: -
D: -